The entry below gives a single T cell receptor beta chain sequence along with its context. Authors' data handling: Estimation of nucleated cell counts relied on the amplification of reference gene primers. Sequencing was performed with immunoSEQ multiplex PCR; in TCRdb, only in-frame clones are kept and a portion is missing. Clonal size and the V and J genes are those of that table, whereas D and trimming came from the DNA. The sample yields about 46,000 clones, around 86% seen once. The sample is drawn from a study of blood T cell repertoires in COVID-19. Study information: Sample material is recorded as cDNA or gDNA derived from T cells, B-cell-depleted T cells, or PBMCs.

CDR3 length: 13 amino acids. Deletions cut 4 bases from V and 5 bases from J, with 9 bases between. CDR1 and CDR2 from the germline V gene are SGDLS and YYNGEE. This chain links TRBV9 with TRBJ2-2; D is ambiguous. The source material was peripheral blood. The sequence was collected from a man aged 60-69 years with active COVID-19. The CDR3 here is CASSYLSTGELFF. CDR3 DNA sequence: TGTGCCAGCAGCTATCTGTCTACCGGGGAGCTGTTTTTT.